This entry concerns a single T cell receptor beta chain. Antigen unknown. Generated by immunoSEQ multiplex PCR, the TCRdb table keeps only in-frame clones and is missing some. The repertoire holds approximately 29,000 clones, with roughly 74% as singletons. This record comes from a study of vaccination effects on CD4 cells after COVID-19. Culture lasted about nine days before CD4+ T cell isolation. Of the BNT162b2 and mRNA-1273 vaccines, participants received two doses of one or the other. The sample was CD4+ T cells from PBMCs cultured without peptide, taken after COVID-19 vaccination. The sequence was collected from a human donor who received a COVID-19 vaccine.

The CDR3 reads CASSYQGYTEAFF. For the CDR3, the DNA is TGTGCCAGCAGTTATCAGGGATACACTGAAGCTTTCTTT. The chain uses TRBV6-5 and TRBJ1-1; possible D gene TRBD1, 5 bases. The germline V and J ends were trimmed by 3 bases and 3 bases, with 8 bases remaining between them. The CDR3 totals 13 residues. The germline V gene has CDR1 MNHEY and CDR2 SVGAGI.